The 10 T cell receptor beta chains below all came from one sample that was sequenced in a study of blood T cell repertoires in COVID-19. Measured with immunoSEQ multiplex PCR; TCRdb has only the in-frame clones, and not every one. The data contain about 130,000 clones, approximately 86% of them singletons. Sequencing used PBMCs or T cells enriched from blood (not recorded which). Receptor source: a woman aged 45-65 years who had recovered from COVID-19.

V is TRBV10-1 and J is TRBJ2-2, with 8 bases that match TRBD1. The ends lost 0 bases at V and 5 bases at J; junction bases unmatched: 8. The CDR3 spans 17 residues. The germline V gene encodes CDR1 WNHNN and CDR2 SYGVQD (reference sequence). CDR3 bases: TGCGCCAGCAGTGAGTCGACTCCAGGGGGCTGGACCGGGGAGCTGTTTTTT. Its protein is CASSESTPGGWTGELFF.

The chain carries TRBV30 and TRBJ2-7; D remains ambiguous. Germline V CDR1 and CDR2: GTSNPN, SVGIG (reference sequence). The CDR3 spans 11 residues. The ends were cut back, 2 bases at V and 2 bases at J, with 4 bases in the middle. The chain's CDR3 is CAWSQTYEQYF. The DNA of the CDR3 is TGTGCCTGGAGTCAAACCTACGAGCAGTACTTC.

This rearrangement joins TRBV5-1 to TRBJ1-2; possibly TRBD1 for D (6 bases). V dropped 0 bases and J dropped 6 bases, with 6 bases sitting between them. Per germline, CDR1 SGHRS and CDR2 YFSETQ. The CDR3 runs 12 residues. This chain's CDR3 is CASSLAGDGYTF. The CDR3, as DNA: TGCGCCAGCAGCTTGGCAGGGGATGGCTACACCTTC.

This CDR3 is CASSPRYSGTSYEQYF. The DNA for the CDR3 is TGTGCCAGCAGCCCCCGTTATAGCGGGACTTCCTACGAGCAGTACTTC. The chain uses TRBV11-2 and TRBJ2-7, with 8 bases identical to TRBD2. With 5 bases clipped from V and 1 base from J, the junction kept 10 bases outside the gene matches. CDR1 SGHAT and CDR2 FQNNGV come from the germline V gene. The CDR3 spans 16 residues.

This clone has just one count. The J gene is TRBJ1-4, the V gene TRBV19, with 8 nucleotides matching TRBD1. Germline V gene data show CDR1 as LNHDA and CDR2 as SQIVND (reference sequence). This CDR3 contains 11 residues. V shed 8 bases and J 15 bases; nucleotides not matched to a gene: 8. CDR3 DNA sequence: TGTGCCAGTGGGGACAGGTGGCAGTTGTTTTTT. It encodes CASGDRWQLFF.

The CDR3 DNA reads TGCGCCAGCAGCCCCGCGACTAGCGGGGGGGCCGTCGAGCAGTACTTC. Translating it yields CASSPATSGGAVEQYF. The chain joins TRBV4-1 to TRBJ2-7; 14 nucleotides match TRBD2. After removal of 4 bases from V and 6 bases from J, the junction contained 8 bases not matched to a gene. Germline V CDR1 and CDR2: MGHRA, YSYEKL. This CDR3 is 16 amino acids long.

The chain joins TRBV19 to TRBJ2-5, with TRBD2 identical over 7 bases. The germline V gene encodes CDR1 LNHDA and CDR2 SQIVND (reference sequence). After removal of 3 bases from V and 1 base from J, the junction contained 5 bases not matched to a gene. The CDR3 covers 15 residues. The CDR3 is CASSMKRGLQETQYF. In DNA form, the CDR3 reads TGTGCCAGTAGTATGAAGCGGGGACTCCAAGAGACCCAGTACTTC.

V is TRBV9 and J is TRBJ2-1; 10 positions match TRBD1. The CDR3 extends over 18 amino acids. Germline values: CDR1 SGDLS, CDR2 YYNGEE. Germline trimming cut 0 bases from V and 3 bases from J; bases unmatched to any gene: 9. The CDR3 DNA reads TGTGCCAGCAGCGTAGAGGGGACAGGGGAATTTTTCTACAATGAGCAGTTCTTC. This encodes CASSVEGTGEFFYNEQFF.

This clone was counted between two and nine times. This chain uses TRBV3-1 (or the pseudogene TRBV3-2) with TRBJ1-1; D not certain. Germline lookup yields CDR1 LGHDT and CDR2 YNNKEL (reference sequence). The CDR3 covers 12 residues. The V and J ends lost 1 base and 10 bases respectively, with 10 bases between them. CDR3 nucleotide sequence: TGTGCCAGCAGCCAAGTAAGCGGAGCAGCTTTCTTT. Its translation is CASSQVSGAAFF.

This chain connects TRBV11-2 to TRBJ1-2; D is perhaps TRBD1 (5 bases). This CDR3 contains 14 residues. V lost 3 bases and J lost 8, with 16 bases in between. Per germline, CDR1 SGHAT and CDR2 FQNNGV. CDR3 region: CASSFAAGSRGYTF. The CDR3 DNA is TGTGCCAGCAGCTTTGCCGCAGGGTCGCGCGGCTACACCTTC.